The 7 T cell receptor beta chains given below trace back to one sample, sequenced in a study of blood T cell repertoires in COVID-19 (dated by TCRdb to about 2020). The receptor library was made with the immunoSEQ multiplex PCR assay. Entries here come from immuneACCESS through TCRdb and include only in-frame sequences with V and J called. Some clones fail to appear in such tables; in the studies checked, an unresolved V gene covers under half of the shortfall, and the cause of the remainder is unknown. The sample profile shows some 260,000 clones; roughly 85% of them were found once. The ten largest clones capture roughly 3% of the sample. Sequenced input: peripheral blood. The receptor source for this set is a man aged 18 to 35 with active or convalescent COVID-19.

The chain recombines TRBV15 with TRBJ2-3; TRBD2 aligns across 8 bases. Germline CDR1 and CDR2: LNHNV and YYDKDF (reference sequence). V shed 1 base and J 1 base; nucleotides not matched to a gene: 16. The CDR3 has 20 residues. The DNA for the CDR3 is TGTGCCACCAGCAGAGTCCGTGGAGCGGGAGACCCCTATGGCACAGATACGCAGTATTTT. Encoded protein: CATSRVRGAGDPYGTDTQYF.

The chain combines TRBV28 with TRBJ2-5; D unclear. The CDR3 consists of 11 residues. The V end was cut by 5 bases, the J end by 2 bases, with 3 bases between. Germline CDR1 MDHEN, CDR2 SYDVKM. CDR3 loop: CASSLQETQYF. For the CDR3, the DNA is TGTGCCAGCAGTCTACAAGAGACCCAGTACTTC.

This chain joins TRBV7-3 and TRBJ1-2; 8 bases line up with TRBD1. Germline trimming cut 4 bases from V and 8 bases from J; bases unmatched to any gene: 6. Looked up from germline, CDR1 is SGHTA and CDR2 is FQGTGA. The CDR3 is made up of 13 amino acids. CDR3 nucleotides: TGTGCCAGCAGCTCGACAGGGGTGGGCGGCTACACCTTC. It yields the protein CASSSTGVGGYTF.

This clone was detected once. This sequence joins TRBV6-5 and TRBJ2-3; D is unclear. This CDR3 region has 14 residues. CDR1 and CDR2 from the germline V gene are MNHEY and SVGAGI. Trimming shortened V by 4 bases and J by 1 base, and 9 bases separated the two germline ends. DNA for the CDR3: TGTGCCAGCAGTTCCCTCCGGGGCACAGATACGCAGTATTTT. Its protein is CASSSLRGTDTQYF.

V is TRBV4-1 and J is TRBJ2-7; the D is unclear. There are 14 residues in the CDR3. Germline V gene sequence: CDR1 MGHRA, CDR2 YSYEKL. The germline V and J ends were trimmed by 0 bases and 4 bases, with 10 bases remaining between them. In DNA, the CDR3 is TGCGCCAGCAGCCAAGAATTAGAGAGGTACGAGCAGTACTTC. Its protein product is CASSQELERYEQYF.

The CDR3 region is CASSIFPRQVLYEQYF. The CDR3 region has the DNA TGTGCCAGTAGTATATTTCCCCGACAGGTTCTCTACGAGCAGTACTTC. The rearrangement links TRBV19 to TRBJ2-7, with D perhaps TRBD1 (6 bases). The germline V and J ends were trimmed by 2 bases and 3 bases, with 17 bases remaining between them. CDR1 is LNHDA and CDR2 is SQIVND in the germline V gene (reference sequence). The CDR3 extends over 16 amino acids.

This chain uses TRBV27 with TRBJ2-6, with D tentatively TRBD1 (5 bases). This CDR3 has 16 amino acids. Germline values: CDR1 MNHEY, CDR2 SMNVEV (reference sequence). Trimming took 7 bases from V and 0 from J, leaving 13 bases between them. The CDR3 DNA reads TGTGCCAGCAACACAGGCCGTCTCTCTGGGGCCAACGTCCTGACTTTC. Amino acids: CASNTGRLSGANVLTF.